Each of the 12 T cell receptor beta chains below was sequenced from the same sample in a study of blood T cells in healthy people across ages. Together with a sample-barcoded 5' primer, a J-beta primer mix was included in a second PCR lasting roughly 7 to 11 cycles. MiXCR, run by TCRdb on the 5' RACE reads, gives a single entry per CDR3 protein. Here the sample spans about a million distinct CDR3 sequences, around two fifths being singletons. Specimen: blood. Receptors originate from a man aged 18 to 35 in good health.

This clonotype has more than one count but fewer than ten. The V gene is TRBV28, the J gene TRBJ2-4; 8 bases are a match to TRBD2. Looked up from germline, CDR1 is MDHEN and CDR2 is SYDVKM. This CDR3 is 16 amino acids long. The junction had 6 bases not matched to a gene; V was cut back by 2 bases and J by 3 bases. As DNA, the CDR3 is TGTGCCAGCAGTTTAAGCGGGGGCTATGGCAAAAACATTCAGTACTTC. Residues: CASSLSGGYGKNIQYF. The full variable domain, rest sourced from reference TRBV28 and TRBJ2-4, is DVKVTQSSRYLVKRTGEKVFLECVQDMDHENMFWYRQDPGLGLRLIYFSYDVKMKEKGDIPEGYSVSREKKERFSLILESASTNQTSMYLCASSLSGGYGKNIQYFGAGTRLSVL.

The V and J genes are TRBV7-8 and TRBJ2-1, with D perhaps TRBD2 (6 bases). CDR1 and CDR2 from the germline V gene are SGHVS and FQNEAQ. Trimming pared 2 bases from V and 3 bases from J, leaving 17 bases between. This CDR3 region has 17 residues. The CDR3 spells CASSLRGDGSFYNEQFF. CDR3 in DNA: TGTGCCAGCAGCTTAAGGGGTGACGGGAGCTTCTACAATGAGCAGTTCTTC.

The J gene is TRBJ1-2, the V gene TRBV27; D not certain. CDR1 and CDR2 (germline): MNHEY, SMNVEV (reference sequence). V lost 2 bases, J lost 6 bases, and 16 bases lay in between. There are 15 residues in the CDR3. The CDR3 protein is CASSLPPGLGDGYTF. CDR3 bases: TGTGCCAGCAGTTTACCCCCGGGCCTTGGGGATGGCTACACCTTC.

V gene TRBV28 combines with J gene TRBJ2-3, with TRBD2 identical over 7 bases. Germline CDR1 reads MDHEN; CDR2 reads SYDVKM. CDR3 length: 17 residues. V was clipped by 7 bases and J by 1 base; unmatched bases: 14. This CDR3 reads CASNHRQRGQRTDTQYF. DNA for the CDR3: TGTGCCAGCAACCATCGCCAGCGGGGTCAACGCACAGATACGCAGTATTTT.

V gene TRBV6-2 or TRBV6-3 combines with J gene TRBJ2-7; the D call may be TRBD1 or TRBD2 (6 bases each). The ends were cut back, 2 bases at V and 0 bases at J, with 11 bases in the middle. Germline CDR1 and CDR2: MNHEY and SVGEGT. The CDR3 spans 15 residues. The CDR3: CASSYGGPISYEQYF. CDR3 in DNA: TGTGCCAGCAGTTACGGGGGGCCTATCTCCTACGAGCAGTACTTC.

This clonotype appeared many times. J is TRBJ2-1 and V is TRBV29-1; 7 nucleotides align to TRBD1. CDR3 length equals 13 residues. J was trimmed by 8 bases and V by 3 bases; bases with no gene match: 7. Germline V lookup: CDR1 SQVTM, CDR2 ANQGSEA. This CDR3 reads CSVEVPGGYEQFF. Here the CDR3 DNA reads TGCAGCGTTGAGGTGCCAGGGGGTTATGAGCAGTTCTTC.

A few counts support this clonotype. The chain carries TRBV29-1 and TRBJ2-3; 14 bases match TRBD2. CDR1 and CDR2 from the germline V gene are SQVTM and ANQGSEA. V dropped 7 bases and J dropped 6; count of bases not matched to a gene: 3. There are 13 residues in the CDR3. CDR3 amino acids: CSAGLAGGDTQYF. CDR3 coding DNA: TGCAGCGCCGGACTAGCGGGGGGTGATACGCAGTATTTT.

The chain employs TRBV12-3 or TRBV12-4 and TRBJ2-7; no firm D call. The CDR3 is made up of 12 amino acids. Trimming stripped 4 bases from V and 6 bases from J, with 10 bases between. CDR3 in DNA: TGTGCCAGCAGTTCCCGGGTCCCCGAGCAGTACTTC. Translated, it gives CASSSRVPEQYF.

In its sample, this clonotype was seen a few times. CDR3 coding DNA: TGCAGTGCTAGAGAATCGAATGAGCAGTTCTTC. Its translation: CSARESNEQFF. V is TRBV20-1 and J is TRBJ2-1; D unresolved. Trimming stripped 0 bases from V and 7 bases from J, with 4 bases between. The CDR3 length is 11 residues. Germline CDR1 reads DFQATT; CDR2 reads SNEGSKA (reference sequence).

A remark on this clonotype: It may be a read error: a sequence one base away is much more abundant. The rearrangement joins TRBV12-3 or TRBV12-4 to TRBJ1-5; perhaps TRBD1 as D (6 bases). The V and J ends lost 8 bases and 4 bases respectively, with 15 bases between them. The CDR3 spans 14 residues. The CDR3 sequence is CASRLGTSNQPQHF. Here the CDR3 DNA reads TGTGCCAGCCGCCTAGGGACATCAAATCAGCCCCAGCATTTT.

The rearrangement uses TRBV29-1 and TRBJ1-1; tentative D call: TRBD1 (6 bases). With 6 bases removed from V and 3 bases from J, the gap between germline ends came to 11 bases. There are 12 residues in the CDR3. Germline V gene sequence: CDR1 SQVTM, CDR2 ANQGSEA. The CDR3 DNA reads TGCAGCGTGAATCAGGGGCACACTGAAGCTTTCTTT. It codes for CSVNQGHTEAFF.

As for this clonotype: A single base separates this from a much larger clone, so it may be a read error. The rearrangement uses TRBV7-3 and TRBJ2-3; no clear D. This CDR3 comprises 13 residues. From germline, CDR1 is SGHTA and CDR2 FQGTGA. The CDR3 reads CVSSSASTDTQYF. DNA for the CDR3: TGTGTCAGCAGCTCGGCTAGCACAGATACGCAGTATTTT.